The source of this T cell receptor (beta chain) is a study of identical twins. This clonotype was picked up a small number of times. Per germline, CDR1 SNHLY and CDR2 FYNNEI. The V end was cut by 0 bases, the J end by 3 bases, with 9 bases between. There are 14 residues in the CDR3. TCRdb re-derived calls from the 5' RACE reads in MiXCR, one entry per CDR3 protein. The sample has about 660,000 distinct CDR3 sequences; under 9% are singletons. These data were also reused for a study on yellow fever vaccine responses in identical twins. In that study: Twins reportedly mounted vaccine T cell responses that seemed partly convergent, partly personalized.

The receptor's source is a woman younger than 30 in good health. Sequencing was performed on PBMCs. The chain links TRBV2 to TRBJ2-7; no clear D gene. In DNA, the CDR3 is TGTGCCAGCAGTGAAGCGGTAGTGGGCTACGAGCAGTACTTC. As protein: CASSEAVVGYEQYF. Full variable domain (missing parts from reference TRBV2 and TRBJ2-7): EPEVTQTPSHQVTQMGQEVILRCVPISNHLYFYWYRQILGQKVEFLVSFYNNEISEKSEIFDDQFSVERPDGSNFTLKIRSTKLEDSAMYFCASSEAVVGYEQYFGPGTRLTVT.